The entry below gives a single T cell receptor beta chain sequence along with its context. Its antigen is still unknown. The CDR3 is 15 amino acids. CDR1 is SGHNT and CDR2 is YYREEE in the germline V gene (reference sequence). With 5 bases removed from V and 5 bases from J, the gap between germline ends came to 17 bases. The data belong to a study of cytomegalovirus exposure and HLA in healthy donors. Study results and limitations: According to the study, some 160 TCR beta chains were cytomegalovirus-associated. The TCR clusters that emerged in the first cohort tended, a later analysis found, to co-occur in the 120 or so validation repertoires.

TCRdb's table, derived via immunoSEQ multiplex PCR, lists solely in-frame clones and lacks some. The sample consists of 95,000 to 150,000 clones, about 88% of them appearing once. Sequenced material: PBMCs. The genes are TRBV5-4 and TRBJ2-1; TRBD1 is a possible D gene (8 bases). This TCR came from a woman aged 18-30 years in good health and CMV-seronegative. CDR3 in amino acids: CASRHTGGVDNEQFF. In DNA, the CDR3 is TGTGCCAGCAGGCATACAGGGGGGGTGGACAATGAGCAGTTCTTC.